This entry lists 12 T cell receptor beta chains sequenced from one sample in a study of cytomegalovirus exposure and HLA in healthy donors. 60 Vbeta and 13 Jbeta primers were used in PCR. The data were produced by immunoSEQ multiplex PCR, yet TCRdb's version contains in-frame clones alone and is incomplete. The repertoire holds just over 200,000 clones, with approximately 78% as singletons. The sample comprised PBMCs. The receptors were gathered from a woman in her thirties or forties in good health and CMV-seronegative.

This chain's CDR3 is CASSISPNQPQHF. The DNA for the CDR3 is TGTGCCAGTAGTATCTCTCCTAATCAGCCCCAGCATTTT. The chain couples TRBV19 to TRBJ1-5; D gene uncertain. The CDR3 covers 13 residues. Trimming pared 3 bases from V and 4 bases from J, leaving 7 bases between. Germline V gene sequence: CDR1 LNHDA, CDR2 SQIVND (reference sequence).

For this clone: The same CDR3 arises from other DNA sequences in this sample as well. This chain uses TRBV5-1 with TRBJ2-5; D gene ambiguous. Germline CDR1 SGHRS, CDR2 YFSETQ. Trimming shortened V by 0 bases and J by 2 bases, and 5 bases separated the two germline ends. CDR3 length: 13 amino acids. The DNA of the CDR3 is TGCGCCAGCAGCTTGGGCAGTCAAGAGACCCAGTACTTC. Translating it yields CASSLGSQETQYF.

The chain joins TRBV19 to TRBJ2-1, with a weak D call TRBD2 (5 bases). The CDR3 has 14 amino acids. Trimming removed 8 bases at V and 4 bases at J, with 15 bases between. Germline assignment: CDR1 LNHDA and CDR2 SQIVND (reference sequence). CDR3 in amino acids: CASRAADTYNEQFF. CDR3 bases: TGTGCCAGTCGAGCGGCGGATACGTACAATGAGCAGTTCTTC.

V and J are TRBV29-1 and TRBJ2-1; 7 nucleotides align to TRBD2. The CDR3 runs 19 residues. Losses at the gene ends were 4 bases for V and 10 bases for J; bases not matched to a gene: 28. Germline V lookup: CDR1 SQVTM, CDR2 ANQGSEA. This CDR3 is CSVVSLAVSLLLPRGEQFF. Written as DNA, the CDR3 is TGCAGCGTTGTCAGCCTAGCGGTATCACTCCTTCTGCCTCGTGGAGAGCAGTTCTTC.

V gene TRBV5-1 combines with J gene TRBJ2-7, with 8 nucleotides matching TRBD2. The germline V gene encodes CDR1 SGHRS and CDR2 YFSETQ. The junction had 14 bases not matched to a gene; V was cut back by 10 bases and J by 2 bases. This CDR3 comprises 15 residues. CDR3: CASALSLAGAYEQYF. The DNA of the CDR3 is TGCGCCTCAGCATTATCCCTAGCGGGTGCCTACGAGCAGTACTTC.

The rearrangement joins TRBV27 to TRBJ2-2; D remains unclear. This CDR3 comprises 14 residues. CDR1 and CDR2 (germline): MNHEY, SMNVEV (reference sequence). V dropped 6 bases and J dropped 1 base, with 9 bases sitting between them. The CDR3 spells CASRWARNTGELFF. CDR3 in DNA: TGTGCCAGCAGATGGGCTCGGAACACCGGGGAGCTGTTTTTT.

This chain uses TRBV20-1 with TRBJ1-4, with no clear D. V lost 4 bases and J lost 4, with 4 bases in between. The CDR3 is 11 amino acids. Germline V lookup: CDR1 DFQATT, CDR2 SNEGSKA (reference sequence). The CDR3 here is CSAILNEKLFF. The CDR3 nucleotides read TGCAGTGCTATCCTTAATGAAAAACTGTTTTTT.

The chain links TRBV7-2 to TRBJ2-7, with TRBD1 matching over 7 bases. This CDR3 is built from 14 residues. The junction had 11 bases not matched to a gene; V was cut back by 10 bases and J by 2 bases. Germline values: CDR1 SGHTA, CDR2 FQGNSA. The CDR3 reads CATKGADTPYEQYF. As DNA, the CDR3 is TGTGCCACCAAGGGGGCAGACACGCCCTACGAGCAGTACTTC.

V gene TRBV10-3 combines with J gene TRBJ1-1; D is perhaps TRBD1 (5 bases). The CDR3 covers 14 residues. The V end lost 7 bases, the J end lost 1 base, and 13 bases lay between the germline ends. Per the germline V gene, CDR1 is ENHRY and CDR2 is SYGVKD. The CDR3 sequence is CAITFGGANTEAFF. CDR3 nucleotides: TGTGCCATCACCTTTGGCGGGGCGAACACTGAAGCTTTCTTT.

V and J are TRBV20-1 and TRBJ2-3, with D unclear. The V end lost 6 bases, the J end lost 6 bases, and 10 bases lay between the germline ends. Germline CDR1 is DFQATT and CDR2 is SNEGSKA (reference sequence). The CDR3 has 11 amino acids. The CDR3 protein is CSALRADTQYF. Written as DNA, the CDR3 is TGCAGTGCCCTTCGAGCCGATACGCAGTATTTT.

The V call is TRBV10-3, the J call TRBJ1-3; D uncertain. The CDR3 consists of 13 residues. Germline V gene sequence: CDR1 ENHRY, CDR2 SYGVKD. The ends were cut back, 10 bases at V and 0 bases at J, with 10 bases in the middle. In DNA, the CDR3 is TGTGCCAGTTCTCCTTTCTCTGGAAACACCATATATTTT. Amino acid sequence: CASSPFSGNTIYF.

The V call is TRBV6-4, the J call TRBJ1-2; no firm D call. V lost 0 bases and J 5 bases, leaving 13 bases between the germline ends. The CDR3 has 15 amino acids. Germline V gene lookup returns CDR1 MRHNA and CDR2 SNTAGT. This CDR3 reads CASSDSRAVPYGYTF. DNA for the CDR3: TGTGCCAGCAGTGACTCGAGGGCGGTACCTTATGGCTACACCTTC.